The clone carrying this T cell receptor (beta chain) showed up just a few times. The antigen is undetermined. The definition of stable Graves' hyperthyroidism was no ophthalmopathy progression within 18 months. Lactation, pregnancy, other autoimmune disease or uncontrolled infection led to exclusion of patients. PBMCs were sourced from roughly 9.7 ml fresh peripheral blood. The record originates from a study of T cells in Graves' hyperthyroidism and ophthalmopathy. Study-wide results and caveats: Among clonotypes expanded in thyroid above 0.001, most were also found in blood.

The V end was cut by 8 bases, the J end by 1 base, with 13 bases between. CDR3 length: 13 amino acids. Per the germline V gene, CDR1 is DFQATT and CDR2 is SNEGSKA (reference sequence). Amplification of TCR beta CDR3 regions was performed using RNA transcripts as template. First-round RT-PCR of the TCR CDR3 relied on the HTBI primer set. TCRdb re-derived calls from the multiplex PCR reads in MiXCR, one entry per CDR3 protein. The sample consists of 650,000 to 700,000 distinct CDR3 sequences, 15% to 20% of them appearing once. The specimen was blood. The V and J genes are TRBV20-1 and TRBJ2-3; maybe TRBD2 (5 bases). This TCR was sampled from a man between 45 and 60 years old with Graves' hyperthyroidism. The CDR3 region is CSFEADGTDTQYF. DNA of the CDR3: TGCAGTTTCGAAGCGGATGGCACAGATACGCAGTATTTT.